This section outlines one TCR beta chain sequence together with its context. Its target is not known. Germline CDR1 and CDR2: DFQATT and SNEGSKA (reference sequence). V was clipped by 6 bases and J by 3 bases; unmatched bases: 5. CDR3 length: 13 residues. 5'-RACE, quantitative and with molecular barcodes, yielded the TCR beta libraries. TCRdb reanalysed the 5' RACE reads using MiXCR and keeps one entry per CDR3 protein. The sample contains under 300,000 distinct CDR3 sequences, about a sixth of which appear only once. The sample comes from a study of CD8 T cells in ankylosing spondylitis. Study observations and caveats: Within ankylosing spondylitis blood, a TCR beta motif made up of eight or nine highly homologous variants appeared to be characteristic. Enrichment of disease-linked clones was reportedly significant in matched ankylosing spondylitis synovial fluid.

The sequenced sample consisted of blood, either unsorted or a sorted T cell fraction (not recorded which). The genes are TRBV20-1 and TRBJ2-1; TRBD1 aligns across 7 bases. The clonotype originates from a male donor with ankylosing spondylitis or in good health (not recorded which). CDR3 DNA: TGCAGTGCAACCGGGACAGTCTACAATGAGCAGTTCTTC. Translating it yields CSATGTVYNEQFF.